One and the same sample provided the 8 T cell receptor beta chains below, sequenced in a study of shared T cell receptors in the human thymus. Sequenced by immunoSEQ multiplex PCR; TCRdb stores in-frame clones only, minus some. Of approximately 660,000 clones in the sample, roughly 90% were seen once. The sample was also reused in another study, on human thymus T cells.

The specimen was thymocytes. These receptors were collected from a boy under three years old with a congenital heart defect.

The chain employs TRBV5-8 and TRBJ2-7; 9 bases map to TRBD2. The CDR3 is made up of 14 amino acids. V lost 6 bases to trimming and J lost 5 bases; unmatched junction nucleotides: 9. Germline V gene data show CDR1 as SGHTS and CDR2 as YDEGEE. The CDR3 is CASMILAGSHEQYF. CDR3 in DNA: TGTGCCAGCATGATTCTAGCGGGATCCCACGAGCAGTACTTC.

The V and J genes are TRBV28 and TRBJ2-3, with TRBD2 matching 16 bases. Germline-derived CDR1 and CDR2 are MDHEN and SYDVKM. The CDR3 length is 19 residues. V shed 3 bases and J 4 bases; nucleotides not matched to a gene: 10. The CDR3 sequence is CASSFEGTSGRAGADTQYF. For the CDR3, the DNA is TGTGCCAGCAGTTTCGAAGGGACTAGCGGGAGGGCGGGGGCAGATACGCAGTATTTT.

The chain is built from TRBV18 and TRBJ1-2; D may be TRBD1 (5 bases). The CDR3 covers 15 residues. In germline, CDR1 is KGHSH, CDR2 LQKENI. Trimming pared 3 bases from V and 8 bases from J, leaving 19 bases between. CDR3 sequence: CASSPRLGAGGGYTF. The CDR3 bases are TGTGCCAGCTCACCGCGGCTAGGGGCCGGGGGAGGCTACACCTTC. Drawing the rest from reference TRBV18 and TRBJ1-2, the complete variable domain is NAGVMQNPRHLVRRRGQEARLRCSPMKGHSHVYWYRQLPEEGLKFMVYLQKENIIDESGMPKERFSAEFPKEGPSILRIQQVVRGDSAAYFCASSPRLGAGGGYTFGSGTRLTVV.

The genes are TRBV28 and TRBJ2-2; 9 nucleotides align to TRBD2. The germline gives CDR1 MDHEN, CDR2 SYDVKM. The CDR3 length is 19 residues. The V gene end was trimmed by 5 bases and the J gene end by 5 bases; junction bases not matched to a gene: 18. CDR3 residues: CASSARTSALPGWTGELFF. The CDR3 DNA sequence: TGTGCCAGCAGTGCACGGACTAGCGCCCTACCGGGTTGGACCGGGGAGCTGTTTTTT.

The J gene is TRBJ2-2, the V gene TRBV5-1; 12 bases align to TRBD2. V trimming: 4 bases; J trimming: 1 base; junction bases outside the gene matches: 5. This CDR3 is built from 17 residues. Germline CDR1 is SGHRS and CDR2 is YFSETQ. For the CDR3, the DNA is TGCGCCAGCAGCCAAGGACTAGCGGGGATGAACACCGGGGAGCTGTTTTTT. Protein sequence: CASSQGLAGMNTGELFF.

V and J are TRBV19 and TRBJ2-3; 8 bases match TRBD1. Germline CDR1 reads LNHDA; CDR2 reads SQIVND (reference sequence). Trimming removed 5 bases from V and 4 bases from J; junction bases left unmatched: 2. CDR3 length: 13 residues. The CDR3 is CASSSGGADTQYF. CDR3 DNA sequence: TGTGCCAGTAGTTCAGGGGGCGCAGATACGCAGTATTTT. The whole variable domain, filled in from reference TRBV19 and TRBJ2-3, reads DGGITQSPKYLFRKEGQNVTLSCEQNLNHDAMYWYRQDPGQGLRLIYYSQIVNDFQKGDIAEGYSVSREKKESFPLTVTSAQKNPTAFYLCASSSGGADTQYFGPGTRLTVL.

Here the CDR3 reads CAISEPRRGRQETQYF. CDR3 DNA sequence: TGTGCCATCAGTGAGCCCCGGCGGGGCAGACAAGAGACCCAGTACTTC. The J gene is TRBJ2-5, the V gene TRBV10-3, with D maybe TRBD2 (6 bases). This CDR3 spans 16 amino acids. The germline V and J ends were trimmed by 2 bases and 2 bases, with 15 bases remaining between them. Per the germline V gene, CDR1 is ENHRY and CDR2 is SYGVKD.

The gene calls are TRBV18 and TRBJ2-7, with D perhaps matching TRBD1 (5 bases). From germline, CDR1 is KGHSH and CDR2 LQKENI. Trimming left V 2 bases short and J 6 bases short, with 20 bases between. The CDR3 has 16 residues. CDR3 amino acids: CASSPRVREGSSEQYF. The CDR3 DNA is TGTGCCAGCTCACCAAGAGTCAGGGAAGGGTCTAGCGAGCAGTACTTC.